These T cell receptor beta chains were read from a single sample in a study of control samples from healthy donors and cancer patients. The method was immunoSEQ multiplex PCR; TCRdb's version includes in-frame clones alone and lacks a portion of them. The sample carries tens of thousands of clones, around 90% recorded once. Sequencing input: blood. These receptors originate from a woman in her forties or fifties in good health. Both conserved end residues are part of each CDR3. A D gene is named only where the DNA matches it firmly. Only some rows state a clone size, as once, few, many or a class for expanded clones.

size: .; J: TRBJ1-2; D: .; V: TRBV24-1; CDR3: CATSLGSQGGYTF; DNA: TGTGCCACCAGCCTAGGGTCCCAGGGTGGCTACACCTTC
size: .; J: TRBJ2-7; D: .; V: TRBV4-3; CDR3: CASSQAVGSTYEQYF; DNA: TGCGCCAGCAGCCAAGCCGTTGGCTCCACCTACGAGCAGTACTTC
size: once; J: TRBJ2-2; D: .; V: TRBV4-3; CDR3: CASSQTSGTGELFF; DNA: TGCGCCAGCAGCCAAACCTCCGGGACTGGGGAGCTGTTTTTT
size: .; J: TRBJ1-3; D: .; V: TRBV7-6; CDR3: CASSLVADSERDTIYF; DNA: TGTGCCAGCAGCTTGGTCGCGGACAGTGAACGGGACACCATATATTTT
size: .; J: TRBJ1-4; D: .; V: TRBV7-8; CDR3: CASSLDGGGREKLFF; DNA: TGTGCCAGCAGCTTAGATGGGGGGGGGAGAGAAAAACTGTTTTTT
size: .; J: TRBJ2-2; D: TRBD1; V: TRBV5-4; CDR3: CASSSPGQGFAGELFF; DNA: TGTGCCAGCAGCTCACCGGGACAGGGGTTCGCCGGGGAGCTGTTTTTT
size: .; J: TRBJ1-5; D: TRBD1; V: TRBV4-2; CDR3: CASSQDGLTGGSQPQHF; DNA: TGTGCCAGCAGCCAAGACGGGCTCACAGGGGGCAGTCAGCCCCAGCATTTT
size: .; J: TRBJ2-3; D: .; V: TRBV4-1; CDR3: CASSPPSTDTQYF; DNA: TGCGCCAGCAGCCCACCTAGCACAGATACGCAGTATTTT
size: .; J: TRBJ1-6; D: .; V: TRBV6-2/TRBV6-3; CDR3: CASSYRAGPYNSPLHF; DNA: TGTGCCAGCAGTTACCGGGCAGGACCTTATAATTCACCCCTCCACTTT
size: .; J: TRBJ1-2; D: .; V: TRBV10-1; CDR3: CASPDSLFGYTF; DNA: TGCGCCAGTCCCGACAGTCTTTTCGGCTACACCTTC
size: .; J: TRBJ1-2; D: TRBD1; V: TRBV7-8; CDR3: CASSLTISGTGRNYGYTF; DNA: TGTGCCAGCAGCTTAACGATTTCAGGGACAGGGCGGAACTATGGCTACACCTTC
size: .; J: TRBJ2-1; D: .; V: TRBV5-1; CDR3: CASSFSNEQFF; DNA: TGCGCCAGCAGCTTTTCCAATGAGCAGTTCTTC
size: once; J: TRBJ1-2; D: .; V: TRBV9; CDR3: CASSVGRRNYGYTF; DNA: TGTGCCAGCAGCGTGGGGCGACGGAACTATGGCTACACCTTC
size: .; J: TRBJ1-2; D: TRBD1; V: TRBV10-3; CDR3: CAISEGGTDGYTF; DNA: TGTGCCATCAGTGAGGGAGGGACAGATGGCTACACCTTC
size: .; J: TRBJ2-7; D: .; V: TRBV10-3; CDR3: CAISESGTSKGGRSYEQYF; DNA: TGTGCCATCAGTGAGTCAGGGACTTCTAAAGGGGGTCGTTCCTACGAGCAGTACTTC
size: once; J: TRBJ2-3; D: TRBD2; V: TRBV6-4; CDR3: CASSPSGVTTDTQYF; DNA: TGTGCCAGCAGTCCTAGCGGGGTAACCACAGATACGCAGTATTTT
size: .; J: TRBJ1-2; D: .; V: TRBV3-1/TRBV3-2; CDR3: CASSHLDKANTF; DNA: TGTGCCAGCAGCCACCTCGACAAGGCTAACACCTTC
size: .; J: TRBJ2-1; D: TRBD2; V: TRBV11-3; CDR3: CASSLREIAGANEQFF; DNA: TGTGCCAGCAGCTTAAGGGAAATAGCGGGAGCCAATGAGCAGTTCTTC
size: .; J: TRBJ2-2; D: .; V: TRBV14; CDR3: CASSQGLSRLNTGELFF; DNA: TGTGCCAGCAGCCAAGGATTGAGTCGTCTGAACACCGGGGAGCTGTTTTTT
size: .; J: TRBJ1-5; D: .; V: TRBV19; CDR3: CASSAGTSNQPQHF; DNA: TGTGCCAGTTCCGCGGGGACTAGCAATCAGCCCCAGCATTTT
size: .; J: TRBJ1-5; D: TRBD1; V: TRBV2; CDR3: CASTRTGDDQPQHF; DNA: TGTGCCAGCACAAGAACAGGGGATGATCAGCCCCAGCATTTT
size: .; J: TRBJ1-5; D: .; V: TRBV19; CDR3: CASSIPGNQPQHF; DNA: TGTGCCAGTAGTATTCCCGGGAATCAGCCCCAGCATTTT
size: .; J: TRBJ1-1; D: .; V: TRBV14; CDR3: CASSQIRGPNTEAFF; DNA: TGTGCCAGCAGCCAAATCAGGGGCCCTAACACTGAAGCTTTCTTT
size: .; J: TRBJ1-5; D: .; V: TRBV6-4; CDR3: CASSETHLPVYSNQPQHF; DNA: TGTGCCAGCAGTGAAACGCACCTACCAGTCTATAGCAATCAGCCCCAGCATTTT
size: .; J: TRBJ2-4; D: TRBD1; V: TRBV19; CDR3: CASKTGGKNIQYF; DNA: TGTGCCAGTAAAACAGGGGGGAAAAACATTCAGTACTTC
size: .; J: TRBJ1-5; D: .; V: TRBV28; CDR3: CASSLFSQPQHF; DNA: TGTGCCAGCAGTTTGTTTAGCCAGCCCCAGCATTTT
size: .; J: TRBJ1-1; D: .; V: TRBV19; CDR3: CASSIDGRRTEAFF; DNA: TGTGCCAGTAGTATAGATGGTCGAAGGACTGAAGCTTTCTTT
size: .; J: TRBJ1-2; D: .; V: TRBV12-3/TRBV12-4; CDR3: CASSFSSAGYTF; DNA: TGTGCCAGCAGTTTTTCCAGTGCTGGCTACACCTTC
size: once; J: TRBJ2-7; D: TRBD1; V: TRBV27; CDR3: CASSPSGTGTYEQYF; DNA: TGTGCCAGCAGTCCCTCCGGGACAGGGACCTACGAGCAGTACTTC
size: .; J: TRBJ1-6; D: .; V: TRBV13; CDR3: CASSRTSNSPLHF; DNA: TGTGCCAGCAGTAGGACTAGTAATTCACCCCTCCACTTT
size: .; J: TRBJ2-7; D: .; V: TRBV7-2; CDR3: CASSLGGSVYEQYF; DNA: TGTGCCAGCAGCTTAGGGGGGTCAGTCTACGAGCAGTACTTC
size: once; J: TRBJ2-1; D: .; V: TRBV28; CDR3: CASSPGAYNEQFF; DNA: TGTGCCAGCAGCCCTGGCGCCTACAATGAGCAGTTCTTC
size: once; J: TRBJ1-1; D: TRBD1; V: TRBV5-4; CDR3: CASSQRKTGVYTEAFF; DNA: TGTGCCAGCAGCCAGCGGAAGACAGGGGTGTACACTGAAGCTTTCTTT
size: .; J: TRBJ1-1; D: .; V: TRBV13; CDR3: CASSASGTVNTEAFF; DNA: TGTGCCAGCAGCGCCTCCGGGACGGTTAACACTGAAGCTTTCTTT
size: .; J: TRBJ1-1; D: TRBD1; V: TRBV28; CDR3: CASSRYRGQSMNTEAFF; DNA: TGTGCCAGCAGCAGATACAGGGGGCAGTCCATGAACACTGAAGCTTTCTTT